What follows are 18 T cell receptor beta chains derived from one specimen sequenced in a study of neurological immune-mediated disorders. Time point reported: longitudinal time-point 3. TCRdb reprocessed the 5' RACE reads via MiXCR and lists one record per CDR3 protein. Among roughly 100,000 distinct CDR3 sequences listed, 10% to 12% were seen once. The sample was PBMCs. These receptors originate from a female donor with HTLV-1-associated myelopathy (HAM/TSP).

This clonotype was picked up many times. The chain uses TRBV7-2 and TRBJ2-3; D is possibly TRBD2 (7 bases). The CDR3 length is 15 residues. Germline values: CDR1 SGHTA, CDR2 FQGNSA. Trimming left V 4 bases short and J 6 bases short, with 17 bases between. The CDR3 loop reads CASSSRGAVPDTQYF. As DNA, the CDR3 is TGTGCCAGCAGCTCCCGGGGGGCAGTCCCCGATACGCAGTATTTT.

The sample holds many counts of this clonotype. This chain joins TRBV30 and TRBJ1-6; D is undetermined. This CDR3 is built from 14 residues. V was pared by 0 bases and J by 5 bases, with 8 bases between. Germline assignment: CDR1 GTSNPN and CDR2 SVGIG (reference sequence). CDR3 in amino acids: CAWSVLRNNSPLHF. CDR3 DNA sequence: TGTGCCTGGAGTGTATTACGGAATAATTCACCCCTCCACTTT.

This clonotype is labeled large. The genes are TRBV7-9 and TRBJ2-7, with 7 nucleotides matching TRBD2. The CDR3 is 13 residues long. Trimming removed 8 bases from V and 3 bases from J; junction bases left unmatched: 7. Looked up from germline, CDR1 is SEHNR and CDR2 is FQNEAQ (reference sequence). The CDR3 DNA is TGTGCCAGCGTAGAGCAGCGGGGCTACGAGCAGTACTTC. This gives the protein CASVEQRGYEQYF. Looking up the rest from reference TRBV7-9 and TRBJ2-7 gives the full variable domain: DTGVSQNPRHKITKRGQNVTFRCDPISEHNRLYWYRQTLGQGPEFLTYFQNEAQLEKSRLLSDRFSAERPKGSFSTLEIQRTEQGDSAMYLCASVEQRGYEQYFGPGTRLTVT.

Ten or more counts support this clonotype. The genes are TRBV7-8 and TRBJ2-1; the D gene is possibly TRBD2 (7 bases). In germline, CDR1 is SGHVS, CDR2 FQNEAQ. The ends were cut back, 1 base at V and 7 bases at J, with 14 bases in the middle. This CDR3 region has 15 residues. Written as DNA, the CDR3 is TGTGCCAGCAGCTTAGGAGGGGGGGGGCTGAATGAGCAGTTCTTC. It encodes CASSLGGGGLNEQFF. Supplemented by reference TRBV7-8 and TRBJ2-1, the full variable domain reads GAGVSQSPRYKVAKRGQDVALRCDPISGHVSLFWYQQALGQGPEFLTYFQNEAQLDKSGLPSDRFFAERPEGSVSTLKIQRTQQEDSAVYLCASSLGGGGLNEQFFGPGTRLTVL.

This clonotype was recorded many times. V is TRBV20-1 and J is TRBJ1-2, with D unclear. V shed 1 base and J shed 2 bases, with 8 bases lying between them. The CDR3 length is 13 residues. Germline CDR1 reads DFQATT; CDR2 reads SNEGSKA (reference sequence). Here the CDR3 DNA reads TGCAGTGCTAGAGGGGTTAACAACTATGGCTACACCTTC. This sequence encodes CSARGVNNYGYTF.

The gene calls are TRBV12-3 or TRBV12-4 and TRBJ2-1; 10 nucleotides agree with TRBD2. The junction had 4 bases not matched to a gene; V was cut back by 1 base and J by 7 bases. This CDR3 region has 15 residues. The CDR3 DNA reads TGTGCCAGCAGTTTAGTGAGCGGGGGGGCAAATGAGCAGTTCTTC. Its translation is CASSLVSGGANEQFF.

The rearrangement links TRBV7-9 to TRBJ2-1, with D perhaps matching TRBD2 (6 bases). Per the germline V gene, CDR1 is SEHNR and CDR2 is FQNEAQ (reference sequence). The CDR3 consists of 13 residues. The V and J ends lost 5 bases and 10 bases respectively, with 15 bases between them. The CDR3, as DNA: TGTGCCAGCAGCCTCCGGTTCGGGGGAGAGCAGTTCTTC. This encodes CASSLRFGGEQFF.

The chain joins TRBV19 to TRBJ2-6; D unresolved. Deletions cut 5 bases from V and 7 bases from J, with 12 bases between. Germline lookup yields CDR1 LNHDA and CDR2 SQIVND (reference sequence). The CDR3 is 14 residues long. The CDR3 bases are TGTGCCAGTAGTTCCCCACCACGCGCCAACGTCCTGACTTTC. Protein sequence: CASSSPPRANVLTF.

This clonotype was seen many times. This chain connects TRBV5-4 to TRBJ2-3; 11 positions agree with TRBD2. This CDR3 is 14 amino acids long. The V and J ends lost 5 bases and 7 bases, in that order; junction bases with no gene match: 6. Germline CDR1 SGHNT, CDR2 YYREEE (reference sequence). The CDR3 DNA reads TGTGCCAGCAGTACCGGGACTAGCGGAAATACGCAGTATTTT. This gives the protein CASSTGTSGNTQYF.

This clonotype was counted many times. The chain uses TRBV7-9 and TRBJ2-2; a weak D match, TRBD1 (5 bases). This CDR3 has 13 residues. V gave up 1 base and J gave up 5 bases, with 5 bases separating them. Germline V CDR1 and CDR2: SEHNR, FQNEAQ (reference sequence). Here the CDR3 DNA reads TGTGCCAGCAGCTTAGACAGGACCGGGGAGCTGTTTTTT. Protein: CASSLDRTGELFF.

This clonotype has at least ten counts. J is TRBJ2-5 and V is TRBV3-1; no clear D gene. V was pared by 2 bases and J by 3 bases, with 4 bases between. This CDR3 region has 12 residues. Germline loops: CDR1 LGHDT, CDR2 YNNKEL (reference sequence). DNA for the CDR3: TGTGCCAGCAGCCAAACGGAAGAGACCCAGTACTTC. It codes for CASSQTEETQYF.

This clonotype was seen at least ten times. The V gene is TRBV28, the J gene TRBJ2-3; 7 nucleotides align to TRBD1. This CDR3 has 15 amino acids. Germline V gene lookup returns CDR1 MDHEN and CDR2 SYDVKM. Losses at the gene ends were 5 bases for V and 5 bases for J; bases not matched to a gene: 10. This chain's CDR3 is CASSPRQGLVDTQYF. In DNA form, the CDR3 reads TGTGCCAGCAGTCCACGACAGGGTTTGGTAGATACGCAGTATTTT.

This clonotype has at least ten counts. The gene calls are TRBV20-1 and TRBJ2-5; D remains unclear. CDR3 length: 13 amino acids. Between the trimmed V and J ends, which lost 1 base and 4 bases, there was a span of 10 bases. Per germline, CDR1 DFQATT and CDR2 SNEGSKA (reference sequence). The CDR3 loop reads CSARVRPGETQYF. The DNA for the CDR3 is TGCAGTGCTAGAGTAAGGCCCGGAGAGACCCAGTACTTC.

The sample holds many counts of this clonotype. The CDR3 spells CASSQDTPGNTIYF. In nucleotides, the CDR3 is TGCGCCAGCAGCCAAGACACCCCTGGAAACACCATATATTTT. The J gene is TRBJ1-3, the V gene TRBV4-1; D not resolved. The CDR3 is made up of 14 amino acids. CDR1 and CDR2 (germline): MGHRA, YSYEKL. V was shortened by 0 bases and J by 2 bases, with 5 bases between the two germline ends.

This clonotype has a count of ten or more. The chain is built from TRBV12-3 or TRBV12-4 and TRBJ2-1; D unclear. Trimming removed 3 bases from V and 1 base from J, with 7 bases in between. CDR3 size: 14 residues. This CDR3 reads CASSLGNSYNEQFF. In DNA, the CDR3 is TGTGCCAGCAGTTTGGGGAATTCCTACAATGAGCAGTTCTTC.

The V call is TRBV6-1, the J call TRBJ2-1; no definite D call. There are 15 residues in the CDR3. Germline CDR1 MNHNS, CDR2 SASEGT. Trimming took off 3 bases at V and 5 bases at J, with 14 bases between the two ends. The CDR3 sequence is CASSDRVDWDNEQFF. DNA of the CDR3: TGTGCCAGCAGTGATAGAGTGGATTGGGACAATGAGCAGTTCTTC.

This clonotype was observed many times. The chain couples TRBV5-1 to TRBJ2-3; D is undetermined. The ends were cut back, 1 base at V and 2 bases at J, with 11 bases in the middle. The length of the CDR3 is 15 residues. In germline, CDR1 is SGHRS, CDR2 YFSETQ. The CDR3 is CASSLPESSTDTQYF. The CDR3 DNA reads TGCGCCAGCAGCTTGCCAGAGTCGTCCACAGATACGCAGTATTTT.

This clonotype was observed many times. The J gene is TRBJ2-7, the V gene TRBV12-3 or TRBV12-4, with 10 nucleotides matching TRBD1. The V and J ends lost 7 bases and 2 bases, in that order; junction bases with no gene match: 11. The CDR3 is made up of 16 amino acids. This CDR3 reads CASTKGWGTGAYEQYF. The CDR3 DNA reads TGTGCCAGCACCAAAGGTTGGGGGACAGGGGCCTACGAGCAGTACTTC.